Given below is one T cell receptor beta chain in context. Its antigen is still unknown. These data originate in a study of OX40 agonist ivuxolimab in advanced cancers. Study details: Earlier treatment with anti-PD-1, anti-PD-L1 or anti-CTLA-4 was permitted, and 30% to 40% had received some.

Study-wide results and limits: At 0.1-3.0 mg/kg, partial responders had clonal expansion among the lowest observed.

The repertoire was sequenced with immunoSEQ multiplex PCR; TCRdb's copy has only in-frame clones and lacks some. The profile shows about 81,000 clones, 93% of them singletons. The specimen was CD4+ or CD8+ T cells sorted from blood, collected in a trial of the OX40 agonist ivuxolimab. The sequence was collected from an adult with an advanced solid tumor such as melanoma, head and neck, liver or kidney cancer.

CDR3 region: CASSQEPPRYYGYTF. Here the CDR3 DNA reads TGCGCCAGCAGCCAAGAACCCCCTAGATACTATGGCTACACCTTC. The chain has TRBV4-3 and TRBJ1-2; D unclear. This CDR3 contains 15 residues. V dropped 0 bases and J dropped 3 bases, with 11 bases sitting between them. CDR1 is LGHNA and CDR2 is YSLEER in the germline V gene.